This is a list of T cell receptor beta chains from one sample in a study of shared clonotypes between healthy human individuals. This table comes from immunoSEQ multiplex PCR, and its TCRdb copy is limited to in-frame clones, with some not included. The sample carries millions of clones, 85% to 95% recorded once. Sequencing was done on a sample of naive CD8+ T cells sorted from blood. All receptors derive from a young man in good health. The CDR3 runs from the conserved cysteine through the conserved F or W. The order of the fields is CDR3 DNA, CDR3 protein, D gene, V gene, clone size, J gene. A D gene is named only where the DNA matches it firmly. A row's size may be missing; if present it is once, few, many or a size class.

TGTGCCAGCAGCTTAGTTGGCGGGCATCAGTCCTACGAGCAGTACTTC,CASSLVGGHQSYEQYF,NA,TRBV7-9,NA,TRBJ2-7
TGTGCCAGCAGCTCGCAGGGTTTACACGAGCAGTACTTC,CASSSQGLHEQYF,NA,TRBV11-2,NA,TRBJ2-7
TGCGCCAGCAGCTTAGAGGGGCCCTCCTTCGGAAACACCATATATTTT,CASSLEGPSFGNTIYF,NA,TRBV4-1,NA,TRBJ1-3
TGTGCCAGCAGCTTCCCGGACAGGGCCTACGAGCAGTACTTC,CASSFPDRAYEQYF,TRBD1,TRBV7-9,NA,TRBJ2-7
TGTGCCAGCAGCCAAGAGCAGGGTTTGGCTGAAGCTTTCTTT,CASSQEQGLAEAFF,NA,TRBV14,NA,TRBJ1-1
TGTGCCAGCAGCCAAATTGGGACAGACCGCTTTGAAGCTTTCTTT,CASSQIGTDRFEAFF,TRBD1,TRBV7-9,NA,TRBJ1-1
TGTGCCAGCAGCAATAGCGGGAGGGCGTCCTACGAGCAGTACTTC,CASSNSGRASYEQYF,TRBD2,TRBV7-6,NA,TRBJ2-7
TGTGCCAGTAGCCCCGAGGGAGGGATGGTCTCCTACGAGCAGTACTTC,CASSPEGGMVSYEQYF,TRBD2,TRBV19,NA,TRBJ2-7
TGTGCCAGCAGCAACCGGTGGCCACCCCGGACCTACGAGCAGTACTTC,CASSNRWPPRTYEQYF,NA,TRBV21-1,once,TRBJ2-7
TGTGCCAGCAGCCCGGATAACACTGAAGCTTTCTTT,CASSPDNTEAFF,NA,TRBV7-6,NA,TRBJ1-1
TGTGCCAGCAGCGTAGAGGGACTAGCGGGGGGCCCGGCAGATACGCAGTATTTT,CASSVEGLAGGPADTQYF,TRBD2,TRBV9,NA,TRBJ2-3
TGTGCCAGCAGTGAACCCCCCATCCTTAGCGGGAGGGCTCAAGAGACCCAGTACTTC,CASSEPPILSGRAQETQYF,TRBD2,TRBV6-1,NA,TRBJ2-5
TGCGCCAGCAGCCCCTCTGATGCGCCCGAGCAGTACTTC,CASSPSDAPEQYF,NA,TRBV4-1,once,TRBJ2-7
TGTGCCAGCAGCGTAGCGGGAAGGTCCTACAATGAGCAGTTCTTC,CASSVAGRSYNEQFF,NA,TRBV9,NA,TRBJ2-1
TGTGCCAGCAGTGAATGGAATGAGCAGTTCTTC,CASSEWNEQFF,NA,TRBV25-1,NA,TRBJ2-1
TGTGCCAGCAGCTTACTACAAACCGGGGAGCTGTTTTTT,CASSLLQTGELFF,NA,TRBV7-3,once,TRBJ2-2
TGTGCCAGCAGTGAAGACGGAAATCAGCCCCAGCATTTT,CASSEDGNQPQHF,NA,TRBV2,NA,TRBJ1-5
TGTGCCAGCAGACCCCGGGACAGGGAAGTCGCTGAAGCTTTCTTT,CASRPRDREVAEAFF,TRBD1,TRBV6-5,NA,TRBJ1-1
TGTGCCAGCAGCTCGATATTTGGGACTGAAGCTTTCTTT,CASSSIFGTEAFF,NA,TRBV7-3,NA,TRBJ1-1
TGTGCCAGCAGCTTGGGTGGGGTTGCCCCGAACACTGAAGCTTTCTTT,CASSLGGVAPNTEAFF,NA,TRBV5-6,NA,TRBJ1-1
TGTGCCGGCAGCTTAGAGGGTTCACCCCTCCACTTT,CAGSLEGSPLHF,NA,TRBV5-6,NA,TRBJ1-6
TGTGCCAGCAGTTACGAGGGACAGCAAGCTTTCTTT,CASSYEGQQAFF,TRBD1,TRBV6-5,NA,TRBJ1-1
TGTGCCAGCAGTTTGAGGGGCGGCCCCCCTGAAGCTTTCTTT,CASSLRGGPPEAFF,NA,TRBV28,NA,TRBJ1-1
TGTGCCAGCAGTGACAGGGGGTATAATTCACCCCTCCACTTT,CASSDRGYNSPLHF,TRBD1,TRBV27,NA,TRBJ1-6
TGTGCCAGCAGCCAGGGGACAGGGGGAAATACTGAAGCTTTCTTT,CASSQGTGGNTEAFF,TRBD1,TRBV4-2,NA,TRBJ1-1
TGCGCCAGCAGCTTGGAAGAGGGGGCCTATTACTACGAGCAGTACTTC,CASSLEEGAYYYEQYF,TRBD1,TRBV5-1,NA,TRBJ2-7
TGTGCCAGCAGCGTAGGCGAGGCGATTCCGTACGAGCAGTACTTC,CASSVGEAIPYEQYF,NA,TRBV9,NA,TRBJ2-7
TGTGCCACCAGCGAGACAGGTTACGAGCAGTACTTC,CATSETGYEQYF,NA,TRBV15,NA,TRBJ2-7
TGCGCCAGCAGCCAAGATCGGGCTAGCGGGGGGGCCCATGAGCAGTTCTTC,CASSQDRASGGAHEQFF,TRBD2,TRBV4-1,NA,TRBJ2-1
TGCGCCAGCAGCCAAGAGGTAGGAGGATTCGAGCAGTACTTC,CASSQEVGGFEQYF,NA,TRBV4-1,NA,TRBJ2-7
TGTGCCTGGAGTGCCGGGACAGGCCAAGAGACCCAGTACTTC,CAWSAGTGQETQYF,TRBD1,TRBV30,NA,TRBJ2-5
TGCGCCAGCAGCTTGGTTGACGGAAACTATGGCTACACCTTC,CASSLVDGNYGYTF,NA,TRBV5-1,few,TRBJ1-2
TGTGCCAGCAGCCTAGCGGGAGGCGGCACCGGGGAGCTGTTTTTT,CASSLAGGGTGELFF,TRBD2,TRBV5-4,NA,TRBJ2-2
TGCGCCAGCAGCCAAGATGCGGAGGAGACCCAGTACTTC,CASSQDAEETQYF,NA,TRBV4-1,NA,TRBJ2-5
TGTGCCAGCAGCAATCAGGGGACTGGCGAACACGAGCAGTACTTC,CASSNQGTGEHEQYF,NA,TRBV21-1,NA,TRBJ2-7
TGTGCCAGCAGTTTAGCAGGGGCTTCCTACGAGCAGTACTTC,CASSLAGASYEQYF,NA,TRBV28,NA,TRBJ2-7
TGTGCCAGCAGTCCGCTAGCGGGGGAACCGTACGAGCAGTACTTC,CASSPLAGEPYEQYF,TRBD2,TRBV28,NA,TRBJ2-7
TGCGCCAGCAGCGACTGGGGGGAGCAGTACTTC,CASSDWGEQYF,NA,TRBV5-1,NA,TRBJ2-7
TGTGCCAGCAGCCCCCCTCTTGACAGGGATGGCTACACCTTC,CASSPPLDRDGYTF,TRBD1,TRBV7-6,NA,TRBJ1-2